The rows below give T cell receptor beta chains drawn from one sample of a study of blood T cell repertoires in COVID-19. Data came from immunoSEQ multiplex PCR; TCRdb stores just in-frame clones and leaves some out. The sample shows hundreds of thousands of clones, under 90% of them seen only once. The sample comprised PBMCs or T cells enriched from blood (not recorded which). These receptors were taken from a man between 35 and 55 years old who had recovered from COVID-19. Both conserved end residues are part of each CDR3. A D gene is named only where the DNA matches it firmly. Clone size is stated in some rows and not others, as once, few, many or a class when expanded.

j_call | d_call | clone_size | v_call | cdr3_aa | cdr3_nt
TRBJ1-2 | TRBD1 | . | TRBV2 | CATGTGGSYGYTF | TGTGCCACAGGGACAGGGGGAAGCTATGGCTACACCTTC
TRBJ2-7 | TRBD1 | . | TRBV14 | CASSQVRDSPSYEQYF | TGTGCCAGCAGCCAAGTACGGGACAGCCCTTCCTACGAGCAGTACTTC
TRBJ1-5 | . | . | TRBV2 | CASSENSGEQPQHF | TGTGCCAGCAGTGAAAACAGCGGGGAGCAGCCCCAGCATTTT
TRBJ1-4 | TRBD1 | . | TRBV28 | CASSSQDRGLGKLFF | TGTGCCAGCAGTTCACAGGACAGGGGGTTGGGAAAACTGTTTTTT
TRBJ2-7 | TRBD2 | once | TRBV4-1 | CASSQSRRAGEQYF | TGCGCCAGCAGCCAATCCCGACGAGCGGGGGAGCAGTACTTC
TRBJ2-7 | . | . | TRBV19 | CASSIAGTQFYEQYF | TGTGCCAGTAGTATAGCCGGGACTCAATTTTACGAGCAGTACTTC
TRBJ1-1 | . | . | TRBV9 | CASSTRGGPLTVGTEAFF | TGTGCCAGCAGCACCCGGGGGGGACCGCTAACGGTGGGCACTGAAGCTTTCTTT
TRBJ2-7 | TRBD1 | . | TRBV28 | CASTLGQIYEQYF | TGTGCCAGCACCTTGGGACAGATCTACGAGCAGTACTTC
TRBJ1-1 | TRBD1 | few | TRBV7-9 | CASSRRDSGTEAFF | TGTGCCAGCAGCCGCAGGGACAGTGGAACTGAAGCTTTCTTT
TRBJ2-7 | . | once | TRBV2 | CASSEYGYEQYF | TGTGCCAGCAGTGAATACGGCTACGAGCAGTACTTC
TRBJ2-5 | TRBD2 | few | TRBV9 | CASSVGVAGPQETQYF | TGTGCCAGCAGCGTAGGGGTAGCGGGGCCACAAGAGACCCAGTACTTC
TRBJ2-2 | . | . | TRBV5-1 | CASSLGDTGELFF | TGCGCCAGCAGCTTGGGCGACACCGGGGAGCTGTTTTTT
TRBJ2-5 | . | . | TRBV5-6 | CASSFRETQYF | TGTGCCAGCAGCTTTCGGGAGACCCAGTACTTC
TRBJ1-1 | . | . | TRBV27 | CASSPLDRNTEAFF | TGTGCCAGCAGTCCCCTGGACAGGAACACTGAAGCTTTCTTT
TRBJ1-5 | TRBD1 | . | TRBV5-4 | CASSQGTGDNQPQHF | TGTGCCAGCAGCCAGGGGACAGGGGACAATCAGCCCCAGCATTTT
TRBJ2-2 | TRBD2 | . | TRBV14 | CASSPRLAGPNTGELFF | TGTGCCAGCAGCCCGAGACTAGCGGGACCGAACACCGGGGAGCTGTTTTTT
TRBJ1-1 | . | . | TRBV2 | CASRSGATEAFF | TGTGCCAGCAGATCAGGGGCCACTGAAGCTTTCTTT
TRBJ1-2 | . | . | TRBV28 | CASSYGQPSYGYTF | TGTGCCAGCAGCTATGGACAGCCGTCCTATGGCTACACCTTC
TRBJ1-1 | TRBD1 | . | TRBV6-5 | CASRRQGAGTEAFF | TGTGCCAGCAGACGACAGGGGGCGGGGACTGAAGCTTTCTTT
TRBJ1-1 | . | . | TRBV6-1 | CASSEAAGRAFF | TGTGCCAGCAGTGAAGCGGCGGGGAGAGCTTTCTTT
TRBJ1-6 | TRBD1 | . | TRBV19 | CASSTSGTAVRPLHF | TGTGCCAGTAGTACCTCCGGGACAGCGGTCAGACCCCTCCACTTT
TRBJ2-7 | . | . | TRBV27 | CASSLAGQGLYEQYF | TGTGCCAGCAGTTTAGCCGGGCAGGGACTCTACGAGCAGTACTTC
TRBJ2-5 | TRBD1 | . | TRBV18 | CASSPEGGRETQYF | TGTGCCAGCTCACCAGAAGGGGGCAGAGAGACCCAGTACTTC
TRBJ1-2 | . | . | TRBV9 | CASSVGQVRHGYTF | TGTGCCAGCAGCGTAGGCCAGGTACGCCATGGCTACACCTTC
TRBJ2-3 | . | . | TRBV19 | CASRKTDGFGDTQYF | TGTGCCAGTAGAAAGACAGATGGTTTCGGCGATACGCAGTATTTT
TRBJ2-1 | . | . | TRBV21-1 | CAVQASGRDEQFF | TGTGCCGTTCAGGCTAGCGGGAGGGATGAGCAGTTCTTC
TRBJ2-1 | . | . | TRBV3-1/TRBV3-2 | CASSQDTSSYNEQFF | TGTGCCAGCAGCCAAGACACTAGCTCCTACAATGAGCAGTTCTTC
TRBJ2-4 | TRBD2 | . | TRBV3-1/TRBV3-2 | CASSLQVSGGNIQYF | TGTGCCAGCAGCCTCCAAGTCAGCGGGGGAAACATTCAGTACTTC
TRBJ1-5 | TRBD1 | . | TRBV27 | CASSRPGQDHSYQPQHF | TGTGCCAGCAGCCGACCGGGACAGGACCATAGCTATCAGCCCCAGCATTTT
TRBJ2-3 | TRBD2 | . | TRBV6-1 | CASSDVGELAGDPPPDTQYF | TGTGCCAGCAGTGACGTCGGAGAACTAGCGGGAGATCCTCCCCCAGATACGCAGTATTTT
TRBJ2-1 | . | once | TRBV15 | CATSREGGRGMSEQFF | TGTGCCACCAGCAGAGAGGGGGGACGGGGGATGTCGGAGCAGTTCTTC
TRBJ2-5 | . | . | TRBV4-1 | CASSQRKERQGGGTQYF | TGCGCCAGCAGCCAAAGGAAGGAGAGACAGGGAGGAGGGACCCAGTACTTC
TRBJ1-1 | . | . | TRBV5-4 | CASSLGGGWNTEAFF | TGTGCCAGCAGCTTGGGCGGGGGGTGGAACACTGAAGCTTTCTTT
TRBJ2-5 | . | . | TRBV7-2 | CASSSGIQETQYF | TGTGCCAGCAGCTCAGGGATCCAAGAGACCCAGTACTTC
TRBJ2-7 | TRBD1 | once | TRBV3-1/TRBV3-2 | CASSQDLDRTYEQYF | TGTGCCAGCAGCCAAGATTTGGACAGGACCTACGAGCAGTACTTC
TRBJ2-1 | TRBD1 | few | TRBV28 | CASSLRGTAYEQFF | TGTGCCAGCAGTTTAAGGGGGACAGCCTACGAGCAGTTCTTC
TRBJ1-1 | . | . | TRBV27 | CASSLLRPRGTEAFF | TGTGCCAGCAGTCTCCTCCGTCCACGAGGGACTGAAGCTTTCTTT
TRBJ1-3 | TRBD1 | . | TRBV2 | CASRPQGAFGNTIYF | TGTGCCAGCAGACCACAGGGGGCCTTTGGAAACACCATATATTTT
TRBJ2-4 | TRBD2 | . | TRBV7-6 | CASSLGEAGLNIQYF | TGTGCCAGCAGCTTAGGAGAAGCGGGACTAAACATTCAGTACTTC
TRBJ1-6 | TRBD1 | . | TRBV13 | CASSLDTGTGISPLHF | TGTGCCAGCAGCTTAGACACCGGGACAGGGATTTCACCCCTCCACTTT
TRBJ2-3 | TRBD2 | . | TRBV19 | CASSIGLAGDTQYF | TGTGCCAGTAGTATAGGACTAGCGGGTGATACGCAGTATTTT
TRBJ2-5 | . | . | TRBV15 | CATSRDLDRGETQYF | TGTGCCACCAGCAGAGATCTGGACAGAGGAGAGACCCAGTACTTC
TRBJ2-1 | . | . | TRBV7-9 | CAVGRGNYNEQFF | TGTGCCGTCGGCAGGGGCAACTACAATGAGCAGTTCTTC
TRBJ2-5 | TRBD2 | once | TRBV19 | CASSIASGGEETQYF | TGTGCCAGTAGTATAGCCAGCGGGGGAGAAGAGACCCAGTACTTC
TRBJ1-2 | TRBD1 | . | TRBV19 | CASSIARTGMGYTF | TGTGCCAGTAGTATAGCGCGGACAGGGATGGGCTACACCTTC
TRBJ2-1 | TRBD1 | . | TRBV25-1 | CASSSDRGRLAGEQFF | TGTGCCAGCAGTTCGGACAGGGGGCGACTCGCTGGTGAGCAGTTCTTC
TRBJ2-1 | TRBD2 | . | TRBV3-1/TRBV3-2 | CASSQQLAGGYNEQFF | TGTGCCAGCAGCCAACAACTAGCGGGGGGCTACAATGAGCAGTTCTTC
TRBJ1-3 | . | . | TRBV15 | CATSRDLNSFSGNTIYF | TGTGCCACCAGCAGAGATTTGAACAGCTTCTCTGGAAACACCATATATTTT
TRBJ1-4 | TRBD1 | . | TRBV7-2 | CASSFTGGNEKLFF | TGTGCCAGCAGCTTCACAGGGGGTAATGAAAAACTGTTTTTT
TRBJ2-3 | TRBD2 | . | TRBV5-1 | CASSLDTSGRAFTQYF | TGCGCCAGCAGCTTGGATACTAGCGGGAGGGCGTTTACGCAGTATTTT